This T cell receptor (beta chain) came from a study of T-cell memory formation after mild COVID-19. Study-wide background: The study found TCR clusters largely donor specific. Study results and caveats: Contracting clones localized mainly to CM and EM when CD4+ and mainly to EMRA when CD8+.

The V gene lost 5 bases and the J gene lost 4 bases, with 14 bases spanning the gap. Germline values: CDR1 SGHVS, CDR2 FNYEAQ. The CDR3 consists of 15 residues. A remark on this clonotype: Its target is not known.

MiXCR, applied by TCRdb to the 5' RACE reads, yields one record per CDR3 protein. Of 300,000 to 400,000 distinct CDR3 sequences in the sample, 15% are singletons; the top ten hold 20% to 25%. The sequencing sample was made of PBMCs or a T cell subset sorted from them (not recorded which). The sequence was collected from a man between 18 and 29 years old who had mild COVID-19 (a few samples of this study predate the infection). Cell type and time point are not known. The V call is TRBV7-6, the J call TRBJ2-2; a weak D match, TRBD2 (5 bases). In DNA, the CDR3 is TGTGCCAGCAGCGTAAGGACCCGGGGCACCGGGGAGCTGTTTTTT. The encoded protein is CASSVRTRGTGELFF.